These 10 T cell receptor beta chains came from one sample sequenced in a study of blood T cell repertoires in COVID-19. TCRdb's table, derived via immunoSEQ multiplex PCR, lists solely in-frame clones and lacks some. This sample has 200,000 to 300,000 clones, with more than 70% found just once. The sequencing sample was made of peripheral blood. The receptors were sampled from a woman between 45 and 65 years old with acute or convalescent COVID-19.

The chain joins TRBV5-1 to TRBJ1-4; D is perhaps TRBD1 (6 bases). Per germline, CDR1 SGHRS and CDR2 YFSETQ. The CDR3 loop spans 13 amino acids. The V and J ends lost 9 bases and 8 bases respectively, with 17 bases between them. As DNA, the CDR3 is TGCGCCACCTCGACAGGCATCGGAGAAAAACTGTTTTTT. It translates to CATSTGIGEKLFF.

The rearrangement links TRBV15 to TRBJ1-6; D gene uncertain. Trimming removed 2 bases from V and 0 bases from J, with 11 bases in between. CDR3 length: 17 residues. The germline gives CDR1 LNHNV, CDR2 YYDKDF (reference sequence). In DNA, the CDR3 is TGTGCCACCAGCAGAAGCACTCGAAGCTCCTATAATTCACCCCTCCACTTT. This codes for CATSRSTRSSYNSPLHF.

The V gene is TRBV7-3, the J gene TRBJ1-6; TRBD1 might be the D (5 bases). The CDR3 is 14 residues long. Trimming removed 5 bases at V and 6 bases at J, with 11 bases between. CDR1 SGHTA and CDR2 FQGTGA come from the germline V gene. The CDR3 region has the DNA TGTGCCAGCAGCCATCAGGGTAGTAATTCACCCCTCCACTTT. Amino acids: CASSHQGSNSPLHF.

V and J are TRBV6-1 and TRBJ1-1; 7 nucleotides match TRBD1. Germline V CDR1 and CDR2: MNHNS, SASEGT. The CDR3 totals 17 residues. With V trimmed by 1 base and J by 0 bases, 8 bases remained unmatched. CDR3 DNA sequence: TGTGCCAGCAGTGAAGGTATTCGGACAGGCGTGAACACTGAAGCTTTCTTT. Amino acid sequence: CASSEGIRTGVNTEAFF.

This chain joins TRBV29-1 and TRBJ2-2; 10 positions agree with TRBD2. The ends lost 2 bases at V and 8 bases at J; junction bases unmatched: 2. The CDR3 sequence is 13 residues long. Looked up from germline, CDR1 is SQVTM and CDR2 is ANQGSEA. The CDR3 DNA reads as TGCAGCGTTGAAACTAGCGGGGTGGGGGAGCTGTTTTTT. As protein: CSVETSGVGELFF.

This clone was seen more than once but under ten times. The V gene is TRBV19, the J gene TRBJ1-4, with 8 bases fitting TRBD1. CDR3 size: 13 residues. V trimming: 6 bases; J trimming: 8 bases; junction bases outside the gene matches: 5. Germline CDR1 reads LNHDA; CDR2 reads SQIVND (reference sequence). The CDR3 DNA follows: TGTGCCAGTAGGACAGGGGAATACGAAAAACTGTTTTTT. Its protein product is CASRTGEYEKLFF.

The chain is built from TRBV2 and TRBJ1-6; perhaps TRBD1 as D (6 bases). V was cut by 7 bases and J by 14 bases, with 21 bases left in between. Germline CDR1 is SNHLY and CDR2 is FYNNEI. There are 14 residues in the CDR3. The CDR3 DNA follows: TGTGCCAGCACGTTCGCGGGGGCCCTAGGGACCCTCCACTTT. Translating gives CASTFAGALGTLHF.

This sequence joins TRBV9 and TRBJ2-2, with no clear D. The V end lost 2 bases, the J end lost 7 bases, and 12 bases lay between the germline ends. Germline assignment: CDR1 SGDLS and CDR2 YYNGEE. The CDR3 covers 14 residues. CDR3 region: CASSVDFTFGELFF. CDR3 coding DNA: TGTGCCAGCAGCGTTGACTTTACCTTCGGGGAGCTGTTTTTT.

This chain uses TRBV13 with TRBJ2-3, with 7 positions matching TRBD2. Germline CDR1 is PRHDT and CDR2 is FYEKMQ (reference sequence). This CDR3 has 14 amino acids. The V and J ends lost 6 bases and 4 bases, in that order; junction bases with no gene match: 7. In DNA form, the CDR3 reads TGTGCCAGCAGTTCTAAGCGGGGCGCAGATACGCAGTATTTT. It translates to CASSSKRGADTQYF.

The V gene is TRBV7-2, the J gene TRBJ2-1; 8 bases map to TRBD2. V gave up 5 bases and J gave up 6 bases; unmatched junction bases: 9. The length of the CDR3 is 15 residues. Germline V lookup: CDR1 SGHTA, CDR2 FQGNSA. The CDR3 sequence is CASSPFAGGFNEQFF. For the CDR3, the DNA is TGTGCCAGCAGCCCCTTCGCGGGAGGATTCAATGAGCAGTTCTTC.